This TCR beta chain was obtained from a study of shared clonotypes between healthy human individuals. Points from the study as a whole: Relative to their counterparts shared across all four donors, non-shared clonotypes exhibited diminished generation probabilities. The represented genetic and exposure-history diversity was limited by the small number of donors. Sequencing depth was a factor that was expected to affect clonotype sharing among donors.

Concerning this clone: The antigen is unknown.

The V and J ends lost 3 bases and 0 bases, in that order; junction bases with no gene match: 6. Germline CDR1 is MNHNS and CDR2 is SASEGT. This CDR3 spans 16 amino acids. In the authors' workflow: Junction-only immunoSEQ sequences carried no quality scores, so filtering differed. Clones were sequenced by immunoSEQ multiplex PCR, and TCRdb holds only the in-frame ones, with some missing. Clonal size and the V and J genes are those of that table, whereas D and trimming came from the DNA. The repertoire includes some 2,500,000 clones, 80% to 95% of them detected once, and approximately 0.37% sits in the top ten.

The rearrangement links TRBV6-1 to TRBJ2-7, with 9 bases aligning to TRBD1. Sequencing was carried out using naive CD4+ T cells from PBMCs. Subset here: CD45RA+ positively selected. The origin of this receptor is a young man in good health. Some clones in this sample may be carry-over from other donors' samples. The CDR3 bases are TGTGCCAGCAGTGACCCGGGGACAGGGAGCTCCTACGAGCAGTACTTC. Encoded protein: CASSDPGTGSSYEQYF.